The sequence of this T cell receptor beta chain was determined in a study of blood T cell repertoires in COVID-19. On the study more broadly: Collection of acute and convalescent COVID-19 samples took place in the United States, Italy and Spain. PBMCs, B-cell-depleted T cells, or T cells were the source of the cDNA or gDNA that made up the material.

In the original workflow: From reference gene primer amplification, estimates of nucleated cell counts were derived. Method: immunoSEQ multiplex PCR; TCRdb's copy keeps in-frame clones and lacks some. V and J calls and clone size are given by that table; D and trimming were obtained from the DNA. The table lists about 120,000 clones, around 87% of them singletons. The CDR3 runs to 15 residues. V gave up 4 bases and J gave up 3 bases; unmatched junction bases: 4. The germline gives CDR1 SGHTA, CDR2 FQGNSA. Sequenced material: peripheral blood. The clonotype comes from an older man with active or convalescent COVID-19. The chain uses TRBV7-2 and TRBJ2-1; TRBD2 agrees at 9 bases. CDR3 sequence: CASSSKAGGYNEQFF. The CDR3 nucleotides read TGTGCCAGCAGCTCCAAAGCGGGAGGCTACAATGAGCAGTTCTTC. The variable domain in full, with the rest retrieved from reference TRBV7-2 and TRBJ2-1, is GAGVSQSPSNKVTEKGKDVELRCDPISGHTALYWYRQSLGQGLEFLIYFQGNSAPDKSGLPSDRFSAERTGGSVSTLTIQRTQQEDSAVYLCASSSKAGGYNEQFFGPGTRLTVL.